This section outlines one T cell receptor beta chain sequence together with its context. What it binds is unknown. TCRdb keeps only in-frame clones here, not all; method: immunoSEQ multiplex PCR. This table holds roughly 28,000 clones, 75% to 85% found once. Trimming removed 1 base at V and 7 bases at J, with 7 bases between. In germline, CDR1 is SEHNR, CDR2 FQNEAQ (reference sequence). This CDR3 is 13 amino acids long. This entry comes from a study of stem cell transplantation in POMP-related autoinflammatory disease. Background on the study: Impaired MHC class I-dependent CD8+ differentiation was hypothesized from defective thymoproteasomes. Before transplant: CD4+ naive skewing, low CD8+ proportions, reduced cytokine secretion.

Study-wide points: Fewer unique TRB V-J gene pairings were identified in patients with PRAID.

Material: CD4+ T cells from PBMCs, obtained before stem cell transplantation. This TCR came from a human donor with POMP-related autoinflammation and immune dysregulation (PRAID). The V and J genes are TRBV7-9 and TRBJ1-4, with unresolved D. The CDR3 DNA is TGTGCCAGCAGCTTAGGGTATGCTGAAAAACTGTTTTTT. Translated, it gives CASSLGYAEKLFF.